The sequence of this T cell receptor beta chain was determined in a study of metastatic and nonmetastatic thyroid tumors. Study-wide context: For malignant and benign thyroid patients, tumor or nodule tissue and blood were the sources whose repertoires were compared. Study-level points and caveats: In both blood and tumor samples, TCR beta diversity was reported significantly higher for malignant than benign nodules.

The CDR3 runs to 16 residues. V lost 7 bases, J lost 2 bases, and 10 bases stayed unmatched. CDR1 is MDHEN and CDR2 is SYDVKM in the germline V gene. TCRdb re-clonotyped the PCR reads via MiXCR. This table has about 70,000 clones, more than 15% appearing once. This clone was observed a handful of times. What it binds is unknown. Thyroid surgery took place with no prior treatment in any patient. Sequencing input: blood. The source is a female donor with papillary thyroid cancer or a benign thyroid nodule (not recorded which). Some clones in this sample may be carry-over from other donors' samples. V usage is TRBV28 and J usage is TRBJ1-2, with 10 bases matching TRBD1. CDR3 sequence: CASISGTGVTNYGYTF. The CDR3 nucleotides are TGTGCCAGCATCTCCGGGACAGGGGTTACCAACTATGGCTACACCTTC.